The clone carrying this T cell receptor beta chain was observed once. This entry is derived from a study of blood T cell repertoires in COVID-19. Study as a whole: T cells, B-cell-depleted T cells, or PBMCs supplied cDNA or gDNA.

The authors' processing: Nucleated cell counts were estimated from reference gene primer amplification. Sequencing was performed with immunoSEQ multiplex PCR; in TCRdb, only in-frame clones are kept and a portion is missing. V, J and clone size are those of that table, while D and trimming were read from the DNA. The table shows 37,000 or so clones, with approximately 86% occurring only once. The V end lost 1 base, the J end lost 7 bases, and 11 bases lay between the germline ends. CDR1 is MGHRA and CDR2 is YSYEKL in the germline V gene. The CDR3 extends over 15 amino acids. Specimen: peripheral blood. The gene calls are TRBV4-1 and TRBJ1-6, with D possibly matching TRBD1 (6 bases). This receptor was taken from a man in his 70s with acute or convalescent COVID-19. The CDR3 bases are TGCGCCAGCAGCCAAGTGCCGGGACACAATTCACCCCTCCACTTT. Translation gives CASSQVPGHNSPLHF.